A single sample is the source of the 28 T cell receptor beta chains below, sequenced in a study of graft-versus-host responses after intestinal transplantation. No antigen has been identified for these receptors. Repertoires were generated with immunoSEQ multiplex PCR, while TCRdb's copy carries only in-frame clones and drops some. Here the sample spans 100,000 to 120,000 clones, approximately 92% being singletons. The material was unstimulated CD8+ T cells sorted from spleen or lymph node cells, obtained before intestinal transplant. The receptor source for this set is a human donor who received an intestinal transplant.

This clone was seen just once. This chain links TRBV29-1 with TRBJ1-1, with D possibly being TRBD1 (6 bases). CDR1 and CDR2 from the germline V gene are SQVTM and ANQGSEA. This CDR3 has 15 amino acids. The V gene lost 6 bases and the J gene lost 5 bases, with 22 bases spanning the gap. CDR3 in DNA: TGCAGCGTGCTCGGGGGGCTGGGGGCGAAGACTGAAGCTTTCTTT. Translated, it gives CSVLGGLGAKTEAFF.

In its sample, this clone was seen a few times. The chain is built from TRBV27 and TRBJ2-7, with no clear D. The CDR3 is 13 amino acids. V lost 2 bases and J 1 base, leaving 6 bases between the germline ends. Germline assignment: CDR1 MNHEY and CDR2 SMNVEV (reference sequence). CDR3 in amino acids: CASSLQDSYEQYF. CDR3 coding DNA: TGTGCCAGCAGTTTACAGGATTCCTACGAGCAGTACTTC.

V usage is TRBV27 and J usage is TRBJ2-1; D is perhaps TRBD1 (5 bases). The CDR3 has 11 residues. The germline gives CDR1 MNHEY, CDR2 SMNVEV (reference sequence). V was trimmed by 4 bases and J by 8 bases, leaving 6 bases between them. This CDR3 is CASSWGYEQFF. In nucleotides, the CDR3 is TGTGCCAGCAGTTGGGGCTATGAGCAGTTCTTC.

CDR3 in DNA: TGTGCCATCAAATCGGGGGAAGTAAACATTCAGTACTTC. Protein product: CAIKSGEVNIQYF. This chain links TRBV10-3 with TRBJ2-4, with D perhaps matching TRBD2 (6 bases). V lost 7 bases and J lost 6, with 13 bases in between. Germline-derived CDR1 and CDR2 are ENHRY and SYGVKD. This CDR3 has 13 amino acids.

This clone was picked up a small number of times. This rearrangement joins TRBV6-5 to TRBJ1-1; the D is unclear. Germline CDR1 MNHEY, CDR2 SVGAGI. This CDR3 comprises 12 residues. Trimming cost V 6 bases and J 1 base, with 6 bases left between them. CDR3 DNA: TGTGCCAGCAGGAGAGGGAACACTGAAGCTTTCTTT. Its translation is CASRRGNTEAFF.

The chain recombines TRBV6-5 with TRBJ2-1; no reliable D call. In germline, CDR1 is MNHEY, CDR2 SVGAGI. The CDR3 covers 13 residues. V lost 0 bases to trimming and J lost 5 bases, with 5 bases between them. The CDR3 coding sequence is TGTGCCAGCAGTTACTCCCGCCACAATGAGCAGTTCTTC. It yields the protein CASSYSRHNEQFF.

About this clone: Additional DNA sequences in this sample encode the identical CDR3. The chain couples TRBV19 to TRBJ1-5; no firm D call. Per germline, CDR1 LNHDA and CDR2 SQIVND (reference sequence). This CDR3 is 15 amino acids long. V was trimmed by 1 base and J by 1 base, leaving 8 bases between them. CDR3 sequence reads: CASSIGLGSNQPQHF. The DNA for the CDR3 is TGTGCCAGTAGTATAGGGCTCGGCAGCAATCAGCCCCAGCATTTT. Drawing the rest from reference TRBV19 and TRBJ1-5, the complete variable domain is DGGITQSPKYLFRKEGQNVTLSCEQNLNHDAMYWYRQDPGQGLRLIYYSQIVNDFQKGDIAEGYSVSREKKESFPLTVTSAQKNPTAFYLCASSIGLGSNQPQHFGDGTRLSIL.

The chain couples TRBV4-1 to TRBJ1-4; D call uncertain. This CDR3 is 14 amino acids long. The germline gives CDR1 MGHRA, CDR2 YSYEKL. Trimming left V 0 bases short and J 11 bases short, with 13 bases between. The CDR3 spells CASSQEWAGDKLFF. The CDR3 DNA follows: TGCGCCAGCAGCCAAGAATGGGCCGGTGACAAACTGTTTTTT.

The CDR3 nucleotides read TGCGCCAGCAGCCAAGTGAGTACCTATTCGGACACGGAGACCCAGTACTTC. It encodes CASSQVSTYSDTETQYF. The chain uses TRBV4-1 and TRBJ2-5; TRBD1 is a possible D gene (5 bases). Germline values: CDR1 MGHRA, CDR2 YSYEKL. Between the trimmed V and J ends, which lost 1 base and 5 bases, there was a span of 20 bases. This CDR3 spans 17 amino acids.

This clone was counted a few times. The CDR3 loop reads CASSEWGGDGYGYTF. In nucleotides, the CDR3 is TGTGCCAGCAGTGAATGGGGCGGGGACGGCTATGGCTACACCTTC. The chain has TRBV6-1 and TRBJ1-2; weak D call: TRBD1 (5 bases). Trimming removed 2 bases at V and 4 bases at J, with 14 bases between. Germline CDR1 reads MNHNS; CDR2 reads SASEGT. The CDR3 is made up of 15 amino acids.

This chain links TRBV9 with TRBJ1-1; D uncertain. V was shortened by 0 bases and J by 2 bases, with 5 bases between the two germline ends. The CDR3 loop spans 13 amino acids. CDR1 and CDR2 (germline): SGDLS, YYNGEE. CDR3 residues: CASSVESNTEAFF. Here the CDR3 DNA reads TGTGCCAGCAGCGTAGAATCCAACACTGAAGCTTTCTTT.

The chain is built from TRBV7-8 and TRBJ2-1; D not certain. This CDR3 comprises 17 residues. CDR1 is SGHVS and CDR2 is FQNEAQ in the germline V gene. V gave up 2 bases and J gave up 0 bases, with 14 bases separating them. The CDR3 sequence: CASSLTTGRYSYNEQFF. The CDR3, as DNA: TGTGCCAGCAGCTTAACTACCGGGCGGTACTCCTACAATGAGCAGTTCTTC.

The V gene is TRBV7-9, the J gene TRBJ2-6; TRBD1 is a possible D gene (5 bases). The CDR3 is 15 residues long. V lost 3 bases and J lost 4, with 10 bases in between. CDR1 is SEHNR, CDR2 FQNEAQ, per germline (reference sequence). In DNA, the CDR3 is TGTGCCAGCAGCTTCAGGGTATCCGGGGCCAACGTCCTGACTTTC. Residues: CASSFRVSGANVLTF.

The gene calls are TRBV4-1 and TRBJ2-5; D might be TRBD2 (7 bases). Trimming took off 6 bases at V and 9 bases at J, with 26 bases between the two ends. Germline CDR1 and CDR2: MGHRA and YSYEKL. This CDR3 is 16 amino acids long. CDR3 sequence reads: CASRTGADSVGGAQYF. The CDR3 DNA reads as TGCGCCAGCAGAACGGGGGCGGACTCCGTTGGGGGGGCCCAGTACTTC.

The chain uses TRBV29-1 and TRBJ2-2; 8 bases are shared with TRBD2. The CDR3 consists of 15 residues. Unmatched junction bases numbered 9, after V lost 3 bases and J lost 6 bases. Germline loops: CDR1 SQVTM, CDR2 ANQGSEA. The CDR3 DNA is TGCAGCGTTGAGGGGACGGGGGGGATCTCCGGGGAGCTGTTTTTT. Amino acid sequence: CSVEGTGGISGELFF.

The CDR3 is CASGISGMETQYF. CDR3 in DNA: TGTGCCAGCGGGATTTCTGGGATGGAGACCCAGTACTTC. The chain is built from TRBV27 and TRBJ2-5, with no clear D. This CDR3 has 13 amino acids. The germline CDR1 and CDR2 sequences are MNHEY and SMNVEV (reference sequence). V dropped 8 bases and J dropped 5 bases, with 15 bases sitting between them.

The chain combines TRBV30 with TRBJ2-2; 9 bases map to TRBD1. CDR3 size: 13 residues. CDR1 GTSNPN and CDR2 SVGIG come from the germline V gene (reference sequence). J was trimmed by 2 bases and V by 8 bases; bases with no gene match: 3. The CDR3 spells CAGGQGNTGELFF. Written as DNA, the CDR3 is TGTGCCGGGGGACAGGGCAACACCGGGGAGCTGTTTTTT.

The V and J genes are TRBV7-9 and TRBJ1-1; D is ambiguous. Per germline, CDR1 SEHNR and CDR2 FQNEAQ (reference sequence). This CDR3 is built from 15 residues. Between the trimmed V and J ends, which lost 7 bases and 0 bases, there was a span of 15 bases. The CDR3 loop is CASTKEEGMNTEAFF. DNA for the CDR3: TGTGCCAGCACCAAAGAAGAGGGCATGAACACTGAAGCTTTCTTT.

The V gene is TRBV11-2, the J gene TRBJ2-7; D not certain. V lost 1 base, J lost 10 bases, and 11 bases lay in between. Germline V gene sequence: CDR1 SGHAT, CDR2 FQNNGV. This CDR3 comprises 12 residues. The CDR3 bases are TGTGCCAGCAGCTTAGGCACAGCCGATCAGTACTTC. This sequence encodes CASSLGTADQYF. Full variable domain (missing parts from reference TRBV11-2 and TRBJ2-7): EAGVAQSPRYKIIEKRQSVAFWCNPISGHATLYWYQQILGQGPKLLIQFQNNGVVDDSQLPKDRFSAERLKGVDSTLKIQPAKLEDSAVYLCASSLGTADQYFGPGTRLTVT.

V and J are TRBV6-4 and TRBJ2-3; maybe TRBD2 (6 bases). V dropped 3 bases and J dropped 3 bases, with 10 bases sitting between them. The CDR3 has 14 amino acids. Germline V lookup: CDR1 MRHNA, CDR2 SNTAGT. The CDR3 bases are TGTGCCAGCAGTGAGCGGAGGGCTACAGATACGCAGTATTTT. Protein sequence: CASSERRATDTQYF.

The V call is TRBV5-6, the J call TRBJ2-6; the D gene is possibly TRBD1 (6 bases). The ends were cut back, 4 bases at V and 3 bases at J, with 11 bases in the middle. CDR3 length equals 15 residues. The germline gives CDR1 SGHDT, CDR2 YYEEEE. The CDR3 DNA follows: TGTGCCAGCAGCCTACGGGACAATGGGGCCAACGTCCTGACTTTC. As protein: CASSLRDNGANVLTF.

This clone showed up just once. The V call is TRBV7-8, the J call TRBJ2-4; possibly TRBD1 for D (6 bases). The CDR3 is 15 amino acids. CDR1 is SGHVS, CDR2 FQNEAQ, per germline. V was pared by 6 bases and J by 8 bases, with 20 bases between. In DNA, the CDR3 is TGTGCCAGCAGTCCAGAGGGTCAGGGGATCGACATTCAGTACTTC. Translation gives CASSPEGQGIDIQYF.

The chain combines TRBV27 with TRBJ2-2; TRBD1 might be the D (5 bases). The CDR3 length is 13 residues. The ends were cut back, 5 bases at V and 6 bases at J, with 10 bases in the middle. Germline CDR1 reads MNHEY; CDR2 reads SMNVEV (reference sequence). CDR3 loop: CASSPSGSGELFF. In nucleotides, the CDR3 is TGTGCCAGCAGTCCCTCAGGGTCCGGGGAGCTGTTTTTT.

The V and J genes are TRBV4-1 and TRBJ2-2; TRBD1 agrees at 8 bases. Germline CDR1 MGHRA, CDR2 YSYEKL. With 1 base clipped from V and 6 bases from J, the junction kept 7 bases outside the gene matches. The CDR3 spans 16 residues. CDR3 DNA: TGCGCCAGCAGCCAAGGAAGGGACAGGTGGTCCGGGGAGCTGTTTTTT. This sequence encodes CASSQGRDRWSGELFF.

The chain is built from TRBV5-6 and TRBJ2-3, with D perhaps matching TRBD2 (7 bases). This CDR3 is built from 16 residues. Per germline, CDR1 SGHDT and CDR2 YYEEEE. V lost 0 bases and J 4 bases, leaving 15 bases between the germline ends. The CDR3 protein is CASSLAGGGGADTQYF. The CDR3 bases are TGTGCCAGCAGCTTGGCGGGGGGCGGTGGGGCAGATACGCAGTATTTT.

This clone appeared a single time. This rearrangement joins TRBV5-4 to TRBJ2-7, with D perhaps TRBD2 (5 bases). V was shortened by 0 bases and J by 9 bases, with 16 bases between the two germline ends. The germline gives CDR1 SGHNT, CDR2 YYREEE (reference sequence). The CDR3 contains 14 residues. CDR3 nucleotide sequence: TGTGCCAGCAGCTTGGCCGACAAAACCGGGGTGCAGTACTTC. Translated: CASSLADKTGVQYF. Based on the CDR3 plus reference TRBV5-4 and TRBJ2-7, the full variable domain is ETGVTQSPTHLIKTRGQQVTLRCSSQSGHNTVSWYQQALGQGPQFIFQYYREEENGRGNFPPRFSGLQFPNYSSELNVNALELDDSALYLCASSLADKTGVQYFGPGTRLTVT.

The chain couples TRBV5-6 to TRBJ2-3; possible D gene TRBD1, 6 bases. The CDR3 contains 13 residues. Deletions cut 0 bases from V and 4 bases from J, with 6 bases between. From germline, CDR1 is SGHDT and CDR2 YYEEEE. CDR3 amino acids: CASSLGTADTQYF. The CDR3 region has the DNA TGTGCCAGCAGCTTGGGGACAGCAGATACGCAGTATTTT.

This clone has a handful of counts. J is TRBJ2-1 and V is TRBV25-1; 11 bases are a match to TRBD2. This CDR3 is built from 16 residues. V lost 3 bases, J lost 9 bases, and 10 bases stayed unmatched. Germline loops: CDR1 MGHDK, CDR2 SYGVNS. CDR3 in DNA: TGTGCCAGCAGTGATAGCGGGAGGGGGGTTGGGGCTGAGCAGTTCTTC. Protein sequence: CASSDSGRGVGAEQFF.